What follows is one T cell receptor beta chain and its context. Sequencing used immunoSEQ multiplex PCR; TCRdb keeps in-frame clones, though not all of them. The sample has 120,000 or so clones, 85% to 95% seen once. The record originates from a study of T cell responses to AZD1222 COVID-19 vaccine. The sample was peripheral blood, taken on day 0 of AZD1222 vaccination. This receptor was obtained from an adult in good health.

The CDR3 spells CASSQRGGGEVLRNRYNEQFF. In DNA, the CDR3 is TGTGCCAGCAGCCAACGCGGGGGGGGCGAGGTACTCCGAAACCGCTACAATGAGCAGTTCTTC. The genes are TRBV4-2 and TRBJ2-1; 9 nucleotides line up with TRBD2. This CDR3 comprises 21 residues. Germline lookup yields CDR1 LGHNA and CDR2 YNFKEQ. V lost 2 bases to trimming and J lost 3 bases; unmatched junction nucleotides: 20.